Each of the 29 T cell receptor beta chains below was sequenced from the same sample in a study of T cells expressing NK-cell markers. TCRdb re-called the 5' RACE reads and catalogs CDR3 proteins one per entry, DNA excluded. This table lists fewer than 400,000 distinct CDR3 sequences. Input material: blood T cells: a sorted CD56 or NKG2C T cell subset, CD4+ or CD8+ T cells, or bulk PBMC T cells (not recorded which). These receptors all come from a woman aged 45-59 years in good health.

The chain carries TRBV18 and TRBJ2-1; no DNA is available, so the TRBD1 call from TCRdb remains unchecked. The germline V gene encodes CDR1 KGHSH and CDR2 LQKENI. This CDR3 spans 12 amino acids. CDR3 loop: CASSPITGEQFF.

V gene TRBV12-3 or TRBV12-4 combines with J gene TRBJ2-5; TCRdb selects TRBD2, and the lack of DNA leaves this call unchecked. This CDR3 comprises 15 residues. The CDR3 sequence: CASTLPGLAQETQYF.

The chain carries TRBV27 and TRBJ2-1; as DNA is missing, the TRBD2 call by TCRdb cannot be tested. This CDR3 spans 15 amino acids. Germline V gene lookup returns CDR1 MNHEY and CDR2 SMNVEV (reference sequence). This CDR3 reads CASSRLGEGFPQWFF.

The chain links TRBV19 to TRBJ1-1. CDR3 length equals 15 residues. Germline V gene lookup returns CDR1 LNHDA and CDR2 SQIVND (reference sequence). CDR3: CASSISWGMNTEAFF.

The chain uses TRBV20-1 and TRBJ1-2. The CDR3 consists of 13 residues. Germline V gene data show CDR1 as DFQATT and CDR2 as SNEGSKA (reference sequence). This CDR3 is CSARVSGVDGYTF.

V is TRBV19 and J is TRBJ1-6; no DNA is available, so the TRBD1 call from TCRdb remains unchecked. CDR3 size: 14 residues. The V gene's germline CDR1 is LNHDA and CDR2 SQIVND (reference sequence). The CDR3 here is CASKDAPGISPLHF. The complete variable domain, with remaining parts taken from reference TRBV19 and TRBJ1-6, reads DGGITQSPKYLFRKEGQNVTLSCEQNLNHDAMYWYRQDPGQGLRLIYYSQIVNDFQKGDIAEGYSVSREKKESFPLTVTSAQKNPTAFYLCASKDAPGISPLHFGNGTRLTVT.

V is TRBV10-3 and J is TRBJ2-1; TCRdb's D call, TRBD2, is unchecked because there is no DNA. The CDR3 has 14 amino acids. The germline CDR1 and CDR2 sequences are ENHRY and SYGVKD. CDR3 sequence reads: CAISDSSGINEQFF.

This chain links TRBV6-5 with TRBJ2-5; there is no DNA to check the TCRdb D call of TRBD1. CDR3 length: 14 residues. Germline CDR1 is MNHEY and CDR2 is SVGAGI. The CDR3 region is CASSTPRESETQYF.

The chain has TRBV29-1 and TRBJ2-1; the TCRdb D gene call, TRBD1, has no DNA to confirm it. The CDR3 has 16 residues. The germline V gene has CDR1 SQVTM and CDR2 ANQGSEA. The CDR3 spells CSVLGSTGGSYNEQFF.

The V call is TRBV10-3, the J call TRBJ2-3; lacking DNA, the TRBD1 call made by TCRdb goes unchecked. This CDR3 contains 14 residues. In germline, CDR1 is ENHRY, CDR2 SYGVKD. This CDR3 is CALADRRSTDTQYF.

The V gene is TRBV29-1, the J gene TRBJ2-1; TCRdb calls TRBD2, which cannot be checked without DNA. The CDR3 totals 14 residues. CDR1 and CDR2 from the germline V gene are SQVTM and ANQGSEA. The CDR3 loop is CSVEAPSGYNEQFF.

The CDR3 reads CASSLEGAASTDTQYF. The chain carries TRBV5-1 and TRBJ2-3; the D call of TRBD1 rests on TCRdb alone, since no DNA is present to check it. This CDR3 spans 16 amino acids. Per the germline V gene, CDR1 is SGHRS and CDR2 is YFSETQ. Full variable domain (remainder filled in from reference TRBV5-1 and TRBJ2-3): KAGVTQTPRYLIKTRGQQVTLSCSPISGHRSVSWYQQTPGQGLQFLFEYFSETQRNKGNFPGRFSGRQFSNSRSEMNVSTLELGDSALYLCASSLEGAASTDTQYFGPGTRLTVL.

The chain links TRBV6-4 to TRBJ2-1; TCRdb lists TRBD1, though no DNA is available to test this call. Germline V lookup: CDR1 MRHNA, CDR2 SNTAGT. This CDR3 is 14 amino acids long. The chain's CDR3 is CASSRDWDVGEQFF.

The chain joins TRBV12-3 or TRBV12-4 to TRBJ2-1; the TRBD2 assignment by TCRdb is unverifiable without DNA. The CDR3 runs to 13 residues. CDR3 residues: CASQLAFYNEQFF.

This chain's CDR3 is CASSFLAGGINEQFF. This chain joins TRBV11-1 and TRBJ2-1; as DNA is missing, the TRBD2 call by TCRdb cannot be tested. Looked up from germline, CDR1 is SGHAT and CDR2 is FQDESV (reference sequence). This CDR3 region has 15 residues.

V is TRBV12-3 or TRBV12-4 and J is TRBJ1-4; without DNA, the TCRdb call of TRBD1 cannot be checked. This CDR3 is built from 13 residues. CDR3 amino acids: CASRQTGVEKLFF.

V and J are TRBV5-1 and TRBJ1-2; TCRdb indicates TRBD1, and absent DNA this call remains unverified. The CDR3 is made up of 13 amino acids. Germline CDR1 reads SGHRS; CDR2 reads YFSETQ. CDR3 sequence: CASSLEGAHGYTF.

V usage is TRBV18 and J usage is TRBJ2-1; checking the TCRdb D call of TRBD1 is not possible without DNA. CDR1 is KGHSH and CDR2 is LQKENI in the germline V gene. CDR3 length equals 16 residues. The CDR3 sequence is CASSPSLGVSDNEQFF.

The rearrangement joins TRBV24-1 to TRBJ2-3; the TRBD2 assignment by TCRdb is unverifiable without DNA. CDR1 and CDR2 from the germline V gene are KGHDR and SFDVKD. The CDR3 extends over 15 amino acids. CDR3: CATRGLAGEVDTQYF.

CDR3 protein: CATGTGYNEQFF. The chain employs TRBV10-3 and TRBJ2-1; there is no DNA to check the TCRdb D call of TRBD1. The germline gives CDR1 ENHRY, CDR2 SYGVKD. This CDR3 region has 12 residues.

The rearrangement joins TRBV5-1 to TRBJ1-2. The CDR3 totals 14 residues. Germline CDR1 reads SGHRS; CDR2 reads YFSETQ. The CDR3 is CASSLADTRYGYTF.

The CDR3 sequence is CASSPGLAGVQTQYF. The chain carries TRBV9 and TRBJ2-5; TCRdb's D gene call, TRBD2, goes unchecked for lack of DNA. The CDR3 consists of 15 residues. CDR1 is SGDLS and CDR2 is YYNGEE in the germline V gene.

The gene calls are TRBV10-2 and TRBJ1-3; no DNA is available, so the TRBD1 call from TCRdb remains unchecked. CDR1 and CDR2 from the germline V gene are WSHSY and SAAADI. The CDR3 consists of 16 residues. The chain's CDR3 is CASSSGTGLSGNTIYF.

The J gene is TRBJ2-1, the V gene TRBV6-5; no DNA is available, so the TRBD1 call from TCRdb remains unchecked. CDR1 is MNHEY and CDR2 is SVGAGI in the germline V gene. The CDR3 has 13 residues. The CDR3 reads CASRRQGAGKEVF.

The CDR3 protein is CASSPPVALEQYF. This rearrangement joins TRBV5-1 to TRBJ2-7; the D gene TCRdb calls, TRBD2, cannot be checked with no DNA. Germline V gene lookup returns CDR1 SGHRS and CDR2 YFSETQ. This CDR3 region has 13 residues. Variable domain in full (rest from reference TRBV5-1 and TRBJ2-7): KAGVTQTPRYLIKTRGQQVTLSCSPISGHRSVSWYQQTPGQGLQFLFEYFSETQRNKGNFPGRFSGRQFSNSRSEMNVSTLELGDSALYLCASSPPVALEQYFGPGTRLTVT.

The genes are TRBV4-1 and TRBJ2-7; the TCRdb call, TRBD2, lacks DNA for checking. The germline CDR1 and CDR2 sequences are MGHRA and YSYEKL. The CDR3 is 16 amino acids. CDR3 protein: CASSQAGTARYYEQYF.

This chain joins TRBV5-1 and TRBJ1-3; TCRdb selects TRBD1, and the lack of DNA leaves this call unchecked. This CDR3 contains 18 residues. Germline V gene data show CDR1 as SGHRS and CDR2 as YFSETQ. CDR3 region: CATTGGHDTPLAGNTIYF.

This chain connects TRBV5-1 to TRBJ2-1; TCRdb's D call, TRBD1, is unchecked because there is no DNA. The CDR3 has 15 residues. The germline V gene encodes CDR1 SGHRS and CDR2 YFSETQ. The CDR3 sequence: CASRPPGLPASEQFF.

The rearrangement joins TRBV5-5 to TRBJ1-1. Germline V lookup: CDR1 SGHKS, CDR2 YYEKEE (reference sequence). The CDR3 loop spans 16 amino acids. This CDR3 reads CASSFDYVASYTEAFF.